This T cell receptor (beta chain) was identified during a study of human T cells and chemical hapten exposure. Study overall: TCR yields per sample varied mostly from small pooled library volume differences. Study results and caveats: The number of TCRs over 1 in 1000 frequency stayed unchanged after DPC.

Time point indicated: healthy volunteer bleed at 2 weeks. The authors extracted total RNA from unfractionated whole blood. For the library, individual cDNA molecules each received unique molecular identifiers. MiXCR, applied by TCRdb to the RACE reads, yields one record per CDR3 protein. The sample holds roughly 130,000 distinct CDR3 sequences, roughly 9% seen once. V lost 1 base and J 2 bases, leaving 3 bases between the germline ends. Germline loops: CDR1 SGHTA, CDR2 FQGNSA. The CDR3 spans 13 residues. Ten or more counts support this clonotype. Antigen unknown. Sequencing was done on a sample of whole blood. V usage is TRBV7-2 and J usage is TRBJ1-5, with D uncertain. The source of this sequence is a male donor in good health. Some clones in this sample may be carry-over from other donors' samples. The CDR3 sequence is CASSLDRNQPQHF. Here the CDR3 DNA reads TGTGCCAGCAGCTTAGATCGCAATCAGCCCCAGCATTTT.